These 15 T cell receptor beta chains were sequenced from one sample in a study of cytomegalovirus exposure and HLA in healthy donors. Vbeta (60) and Jbeta (13) primers were used in the PCR. Produced via immunoSEQ multiplex PCR; TCRdb's table is partial and in-frame only. This sample contains about 70,000 clones. Input material: PBMCs. The receptor set was obtained from a female donor in good health and CMV-seropositive.

The chain couples TRBV29-1 to TRBJ1-3; tentative D call: TRBD1 (6 bases). Trimming pared 6 bases from V and 2 bases from J, leaving 8 bases between. Germline CDR1 SQVTM, CDR2 ANQGSEA. The CDR3 covers 12 residues. DNA of the CDR3: TGCAGCGTCCAGGGGACTGGAAACACCATATATTTT. Protein sequence: CSVQGTGNTIYF.

The chain links TRBV9 to TRBJ1-1; no clear D. The ends were cut back, 3 bases at V and 1 base at J, with 13 bases in the middle. The CDR3 length is 15 residues. Germline-derived CDR1 and CDR2 are SGDLS and YYNGEE. CDR3 residues: CASSGPQTENTEAFF. The CDR3 region has the DNA TGTGCCAGCAGCGGACCCCAAACAGAGAACACTGAAGCTTTCTTT.

J is TRBJ1-6 and V is TRBV7-9; 9 bases map to TRBD1. The CDR3 extends over 16 amino acids. CDR1 is SEHNR, CDR2 FQNEAQ, per germline (reference sequence). V trimming: 1 base; J trimming: 7 bases; junction bases outside the gene matches: 5. CDR3 in DNA: TGTGCCAGCAGCTTAGTGTGGGGGACAGGGAATTCACCCCTCCACTTT. This codes for CASSLVWGTGNSPLHF.

J is TRBJ2-5 and V is TRBV30; weak D call: TRBD1 (5 bases). Germline CDR1 reads GTSNPN; CDR2 reads SVGIG (reference sequence). V was pared by 4 bases and J by 6 bases, with 12 bases between. The CDR3 has 12 amino acids. CDR3 residues: CAWTGSGKTQYF. DNA of the CDR3: TGTGCCTGGACAGGGTCTGGAAAGACCCAGTACTTC.

The gene calls are TRBV6-5 and TRBJ1-4; D is unresolved. This CDR3 region has 16 residues. V was clipped by 2 bases and J by 7 bases, with 17 bases between them. Germline-derived CDR1 and CDR2 are MNHEY and SVGAGI. CDR3 loop: CASSYVTAPKLEKLFF. The DNA for the CDR3 is TGTGCCAGCAGTTACGTCACAGCCCCAAAACTTGAAAAACTGTTTTTT.

The rearrangement links TRBV30 to TRBJ2-1; 7 bases line up with TRBD1. The CDR3 loop spans 12 amino acids. Per the germline V gene, CDR1 is GTSNPN and CDR2 is SVGIG (reference sequence). Unmatched junction bases numbered 5, after V lost 7 bases and J lost 5 bases. CDR3 in DNA: TGTGCCTCCCCGACAGGGAACAATGAGCAGTTCTTC. The encoded protein is CASPTGNNEQFF.

This chain links TRBV19 with TRBJ2-3; no definite D call. The V and J ends lost 5 bases and 4 bases respectively, with 7 bases between them. CDR1 is LNHDA, CDR2 SQIVND, per germline (reference sequence). The CDR3 extends over 12 amino acids. The CDR3 spells CASSSSADTQYF. The CDR3 nucleotides are TGTGCCAGTAGTTCTTCGGCAGATACGCAGTATTTT. The full variable domain, its missing parts supplied by reference TRBV19 and TRBJ2-3, is DGGITQSPKYLFRKEGQNVTLSCEQNLNHDAMYWYRQDPGQGLRLIYYSQIVNDFQKGDIAEGYSVSREKKESFPLTVTSAQKNPTAFYLCASSSSADTQYFGPGTRLTVL.

The chain carries TRBV28 and TRBJ1-1; tentative D call: TRBD1 (6 bases). Germline-derived CDR1 and CDR2 are MDHEN and SYDVKM. The CDR3 runs to 11 residues. V was shortened by 6 bases and J by 8 bases, with 10 bases between the two germline ends. The CDR3 reads CASRTGTEAFF. CDR3 bases: TGTGCCAGCAGGACCGGGACAGAAGCTTTCTTT.

The genes are TRBV19 and TRBJ2-1; 10 bases are a match to TRBD1. The CDR3 is made up of 16 amino acids. Germline V lookup: CDR1 LNHDA, CDR2 SQIVND (reference sequence). V dropped 6 bases and J dropped 8; count of bases not matched to a gene: 13. CDR3 sequence reads: CASSNSPRTGGDEQFF. For the CDR3, the DNA is TGTGCCAGTAGCAACTCCCCCCGGACAGGGGGTGATGAGCAGTTCTTC.

J is TRBJ1-1 and V is TRBV6-5; D is perhaps TRBD1 (5 bases). The V end was cut by 6 bases, the J end by 0 bases, with 14 bases between. From germline, CDR1 is MNHEY and CDR2 SVGAGI. The CDR3 runs to 15 residues. The CDR3 is CASSRTQPMNTEAFF. CDR3 in DNA: TGTGCCAGCAGCCGGACACAGCCTATGAACACTGAAGCTTTCTTT.

This chain connects TRBV2 to TRBJ2-3; 8 positions agree with TRBD1. This CDR3 is 15 amino acids long. Germline V gene lookup returns CDR1 SNHLY and CDR2 FYNNEI. The ends lost 10 bases at V and 5 bases at J; junction bases unmatched: 14. The CDR3 region has the DNA TGTGCCACCAGGACTGGACAGGGAGGTAAAGATACGCAGTATTTT. Translating it yields CATRTGQGGKDTQYF. Full variable domain (missing parts from reference TRBV2 and TRBJ2-3): EPEVTQTPSHQVTQMGQEVILRCVPISNHLYFYWYRQILGQKVEFLVSFYNNEISEKSEIFDDQFSVERPDGSNFTLKIRSTKLEDSAMYFCATRTGQGGKDTQYFGPGTRLTVL.

This rearrangement joins TRBV6-1 to TRBJ1-6; D remains unclear. The CDR3 has 15 amino acids. V was clipped by 4 bases and J by 6 bases, with 13 bases between them. The germline gives CDR1 MNHNS, CDR2 SASEGT. This CDR3 is CASSVGKTANSPLHF. The CDR3, as DNA: TGTGCCAGCAGTGTAGGTAAAACAGCTAATTCACCCCTCCACTTT.

The rearrangement joins TRBV6-4 to TRBJ2-3; TRBD2 matches 7 bases. V lost 6 bases and J lost 3; bases outside the gene matches: 9. The germline V gene encodes CDR1 MRHNA and CDR2 SNTAGT. This CDR3 comprises 15 residues. DNA of the CDR3: TGTGCCAGCAGCCCAGCGGGGTCTGGGACAGATACGCAGTATTTT. Its protein is CASSPAGSGTDTQYF.

The V gene is TRBV4-2, the J gene TRBJ2-6; the D gene is possibly TRBD2 (5 bases). With 4 bases removed from V and 3 bases from J, the gap between germline ends came to 10 bases. The CDR3 loop spans 15 amino acids. The germline V gene has CDR1 LGHNA and CDR2 YNFKEQ. CDR3 region: CASSLPGSGANVLTF. CDR3 sequence (DNA): TGTGCCAGCAGCCTCCCGGGGAGTGGGGCCAACGTCCTGACTTTC.

The chain employs TRBV4-3 and TRBJ2-7, with 10 bases fitting TRBD2. The V segment lost 5 bases and the J segment 2 bases; nucleotides outside the gene matches: 3. Germline loops: CDR1 LGHNA, CDR2 YSLEER. This CDR3 is 14 amino acids long. DNA of the CDR3: TGCGCCAGCAGCAGTACTAGCGGGGCCTACGAGCAGTACTTC. Its protein is CASSSTSGAYEQYF.